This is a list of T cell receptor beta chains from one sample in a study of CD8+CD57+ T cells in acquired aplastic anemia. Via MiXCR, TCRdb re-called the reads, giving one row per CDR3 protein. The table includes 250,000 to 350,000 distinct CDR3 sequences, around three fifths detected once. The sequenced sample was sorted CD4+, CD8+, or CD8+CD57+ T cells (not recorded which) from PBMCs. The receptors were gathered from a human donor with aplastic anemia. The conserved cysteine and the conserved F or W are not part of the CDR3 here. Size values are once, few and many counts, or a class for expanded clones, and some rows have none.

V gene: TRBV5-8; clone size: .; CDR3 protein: ASSPRVAETQY
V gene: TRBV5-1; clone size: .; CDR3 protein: ASSLYSGPYEQY
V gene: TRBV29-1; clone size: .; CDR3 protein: SVEPGQGITEAF
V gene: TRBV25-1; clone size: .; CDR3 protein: ASSEFLGGGLADTQY
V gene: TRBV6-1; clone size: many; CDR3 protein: ASSELSGAGANVLT
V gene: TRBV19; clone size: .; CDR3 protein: ASSIRTGTGNTIY
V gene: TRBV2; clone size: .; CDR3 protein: ASRIGTEAF
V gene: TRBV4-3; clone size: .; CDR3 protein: ASSQERGDTQY
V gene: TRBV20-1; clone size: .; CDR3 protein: SAMADSNTEAF
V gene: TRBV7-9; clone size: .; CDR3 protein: ASSLVWGDNTEAF
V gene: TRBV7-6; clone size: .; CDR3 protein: ASRQTGTSTGELF
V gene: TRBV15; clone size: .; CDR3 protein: ATSRRQGTEAF
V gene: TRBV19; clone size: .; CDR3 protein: ASSMGMNYGYT
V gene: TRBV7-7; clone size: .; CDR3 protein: ASSFGLNTGKGETQY
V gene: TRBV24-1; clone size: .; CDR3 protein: ATSSGRVSGMNTGELF
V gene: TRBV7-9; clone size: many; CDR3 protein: ASSLGSRVNTEAF
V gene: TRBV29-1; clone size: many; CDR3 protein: SAGQGYIQY
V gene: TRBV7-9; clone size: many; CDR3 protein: ASSLVARNEQF
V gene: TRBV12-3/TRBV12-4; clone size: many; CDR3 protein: ASSSGRVYGYT
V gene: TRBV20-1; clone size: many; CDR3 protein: SARVPTSGLGNTQY